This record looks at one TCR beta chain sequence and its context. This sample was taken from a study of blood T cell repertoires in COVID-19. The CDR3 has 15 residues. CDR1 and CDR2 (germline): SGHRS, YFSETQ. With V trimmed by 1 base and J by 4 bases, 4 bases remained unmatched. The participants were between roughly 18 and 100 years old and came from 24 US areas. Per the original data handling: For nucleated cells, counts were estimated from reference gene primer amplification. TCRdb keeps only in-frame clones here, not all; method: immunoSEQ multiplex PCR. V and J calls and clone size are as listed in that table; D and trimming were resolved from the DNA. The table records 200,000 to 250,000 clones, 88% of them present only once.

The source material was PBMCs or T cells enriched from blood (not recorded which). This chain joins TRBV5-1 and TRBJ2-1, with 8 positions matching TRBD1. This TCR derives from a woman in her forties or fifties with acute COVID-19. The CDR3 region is CASSLTGGGYNEQFF. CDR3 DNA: TGCGCCAGCAGCTTGACAGGGGGTGGGTACAATGAGCAGTTCTTC.